What follows is one T cell receptor beta chain and its context. Reverse transcription of roughly 0.5 to 1 ug RNA was carried out with random hexamers. TCRdb fed the immunoSEQ multiplex PCR reads into MiXCR, producing one record per CDR3 protein. The table includes about 66,000 distinct CDR3 sequences, around 96% detected once. The sample is drawn from a study of CD8 T cells in Susac syndrome. Sequencing of TCR beta was performed on blood CD8+ T cells and on blood CD4+ T cells. CD8+ and CD4+ T cells were negatively isolated; TEMRA cells were FACS-enriched. The CDR3 consists of 11 residues. From germline, CDR1 is SQVTM and CDR2 ANQGSEA. V was shortened by 6 bases and J by 3 bases, with 7 bases between the two germline ends.

The gene calls are TRBV29-1 and TRBJ2-3, with D hard to call. The source material was CD8+ T cells from PBMCs. The clonotype comes from a human donor with multiple sclerosis. Here the CDR3 reads CSVDGTDTQYF. CDR3 DNA sequence: TGCAGCGTGGACGGAACAGATACGCAGTATTTT.